The 15 T cell receptor beta chains given below trace back to one sample, sequenced in a study of T cells in Graves' hyperthyroidism and ophthalmopathy. What was amplified from RNA transcripts were TCR beta CDR3 regions. Using the HTBI primer set, a first-round RT-PCR was run on the TCR CDR3. MiXCR, applied by TCRdb to the multiplex PCR reads, yields one record per CDR3 protein. The sample includes about 400,000 distinct CDR3 sequences, roughly 15% of them seen just once. The sample taken for sequencing was blood. The receptors come from a woman aged 18-29 years with Graves' hyperthyroidism.

This clonotype was detected a few times. The chain employs TRBV5-4 and TRBJ2-1; tentative D call: TRBD2 (5 bases). The CDR3 length is 14 residues. The V end lost 5 bases, the J end lost 5 bases, and 14 bases lay between the germline ends. Looked up from germline, CDR1 is SGHNT and CDR2 is YYREEE (reference sequence). In DNA form, the CDR3 reads TGTGCCAGCAGTTCGAGAGCGGATGACAATGAGCAGTTCTTC. It yields the protein CASSSRADDNEQFF.

This clonotype was counted many times. The V and J genes are TRBV12-3 or TRBV12-4 and TRBJ2-7; 8 bases agree with TRBD1. J was trimmed by 5 bases and V by 6 bases; bases with no gene match: 9. The CDR3 covers 14 residues. In nucleotides, the CDR3 is TGTGCCAGCAGCCTGACAGGGGCCGGCAACGAGCAGTACTTC. This sequence encodes CASSLTGAGNEQYF.

The chain is built from TRBV7-9 and TRBJ2-1; TRBD2 agrees at 13 bases. Germline trimming cut 1 base from V and 9 bases from J; bases unmatched to any gene: 6. This CDR3 is 16 amino acids long. Germline V gene data show CDR1 as SEHNR and CDR2 as FQNEAQ (reference sequence). The CDR3, as DNA: TGTGCCAGCAGCTTAGGGACTAGCGGGAGTTCTGGTGAGCAGTTCTTC. This translates into CASSLGTSGSSGEQFF.

This clonotype was detected ten times or more. V usage is TRBV29-1 and J usage is TRBJ1-2; D gene ambiguous. There are 12 residues in the CDR3. With 4 bases removed from V and 3 bases from J, the gap between germline ends came to 9 bases. Germline V gene data show CDR1 as SQVTM and CDR2 as ANQGSEA. The CDR3 reads CSVVKGDYGYTF. The CDR3 coding sequence is TGCAGCGTTGTGAAGGGAGACTATGGCTACACCTTC.

This clonotype has at least ten counts. V gene TRBV11-2 combines with J gene TRBJ2-7; a weak D match, TRBD1 (6 bases). Germline V gives CDR1 SGHAT, CDR2 FQNNGV. This CDR3 has 15 residues. The V end lost 0 bases, the J end lost 2 bases, and 11 bases lay between the germline ends. Here the CDR3 reads CASSLEGAKAYEQYF. DNA of the CDR3: TGTGCCAGCAGCTTAGAGGGGGCAAAGGCCTACGAGCAGTACTTC.

This clonotype showed up many times. The V and J genes are TRBV24-1 and TRBJ2-1, with TRBD1 as a possible D gene (6 bases). The germline gives CDR1 KGHDR, CDR2 SFDVKD. V lost 1 base, J lost 1 base, and 10 bases lay in between. This CDR3 is built from 16 residues. CDR3 sequence: CATSDFRQGSYNEQFF. DNA of the CDR3: TGTGCCACCAGTGATTTCCGGCAGGGGTCCTACAATGAGCAGTTCTTC.

At least ten counts were recorded for this clonotype. The V gene is TRBV20-1, the J gene TRBJ2-7; 11 bases align to TRBD1. V lost 6 bases, J lost 5 bases, and 15 bases stayed unmatched. Per the germline V gene, CDR1 is DFQATT and CDR2 is SNEGSKA (reference sequence). The CDR3 extends over 16 amino acids. The CDR3 coding sequence is TGCAGTGCCAGTACGCCCGGGGACAGGGGGAACAACGAGCAGTACTTC. It translates to CSASTPGDRGNNEQYF.

There are many counts of this clonotype. The V call is TRBV5-1, the J call TRBJ1-1; weak D call: TRBD1 (5 bases). With 2 bases removed from V and 0 bases from J, the gap between germline ends came to 11 bases. The CDR3 is 15 amino acids. CDR1 is SGHRS and CDR2 is YFSETQ in the germline V gene. This CDR3 is CASSFWGRMNTEAFF. The CDR3 DNA reads TGCGCCAGCAGCTTCTGGGGACGGATGAACACTGAAGCTTTCTTT. The full variable domain, its missing parts supplied by reference TRBV5-1 and TRBJ1-1, is KAGVTQTPRYLIKTRGQQVTLSCSPISGHRSVSWYQQTPGQGLQFLFEYFSETQRNKGNFPGRFSGRQFSNSRSEMNVSTLELGDSALYLCASSFWGRMNTEAFFGQGTRLTVV.

This clonotype was detected ten times or more. This chain uses TRBV7-2 with TRBJ2-7; D gene ambiguous. V lost 1 base and J 7 bases, leaving 11 bases between the germline ends. CDR1 is SGHTA and CDR2 is FQGNSA in the germline V gene. This CDR3 has 13 residues. As DNA, the CDR3 is TGTGCCAGCAGCTTAGTGTCGTCTGGTGAGCAGTACTTC. It yields the protein CASSLVSSGEQYF.

This clonotype has a count of ten or more. The rearrangement joins TRBV28 to TRBJ2-7, with 7 bases fitting TRBD1. The V gene's germline CDR1 is MDHEN and CDR2 SYDVKM. V dropped 6 bases and J dropped 1; count of bases not matched to a gene: 3. The CDR3 loop spans 13 amino acids. The CDR3 loop is CASRLTGSYEQYF. The DNA for the CDR3 is TGTGCCAGCAGATTGACAGGGTCCTACGAGCAGTACTTC.

This clonotype was seen a few times. CDR3 amino acids: CASSQQCTGGDTEAFF. DNA for the CDR3: TGTGCCAGCAGCCAACAATGTACAGGGGGCGACACTGAAGCTTTCTTT. The J gene is TRBJ1-1, the V gene TRBV7-2; 9 bases match TRBD1. Germline loops: CDR1 SGHTA, CDR2 FQGNSA. This CDR3 is built from 16 residues. Trimming took 5 bases from V and 3 from J; bases not matched to a gene: 10.

This clonotype was counted ten times or more. V usage is TRBV7-9 and J usage is TRBJ2-1; maybe TRBD2 (6 bases). This CDR3 region has 13 residues. Trimming took 10 bases from V and 5 from J, leaving 15 bases between them. Germline-derived CDR1 and CDR2 are SEHNR and FQNEAQ (reference sequence). CDR3 region: CATLSGGNNEQFF. DNA for the CDR3: TGTGCCACCCTTAGCGGAGGGAACAATGAGCAGTTCTTC. Full variable domain (remainder filled in from reference TRBV7-9 and TRBJ2-1): DTGVSQNPRHKITKRGQNVTFRCDPISEHNRLYWYRQTLGQGPEFLTYFQNEAQLEKSRLLSDRFSAERPKGSFSTLEIQRTEQGDSAMYLCATLSGGNNEQFFGPGTRLTVL.

The chain has TRBV7-3 and TRBJ2-1; a weak D match, TRBD2 (6 bases). With 6 bases removed from V and 7 bases from J, the gap between germline ends came to 16 bases. The CDR3 runs 14 residues. Germline V gene sequence: CDR1 SGHTA, CDR2 FQGTGA. CDR3 nucleotide sequence: TGTGCCAGCAGTCCCGGGACTCTCCCTAATGAGCAGTTCTTC. Translating gives CASSPGTLPNEQFF.

The chain combines TRBV6-1 with TRBJ2-1; the match to TRBD2 covers 11 bases. Per germline, CDR1 MNHNS and CDR2 SASEGT. This CDR3 spans 17 amino acids. Trimming cost V 6 bases and J 7 bases; bases outside gene matches: 14. In nucleotides, the CDR3 is TGTGCCAGCAGCGAGGGAGTAGCGGGAGGGCCGGGTAATGAGCAGTTCTTC. This gives the protein CASSEGVAGGPGNEQFF.

This clonotype was counted many times. The rearrangement uses TRBV5-1 and TRBJ1-6; TRBD1 is a possible D gene (6 bases). Looked up from germline, CDR1 is SGHRS and CDR2 is YFSETQ. V was cut by 0 bases and J by 8 bases, with 12 bases left in between. There are 15 residues in the CDR3. CDR3: CASSLDRTGHSPLHF. The CDR3 bases are TGCGCCAGCAGCTTGGACCGCACAGGGCATTCACCCCTCCACTTT.